Described below is a single TCR beta chain sequence and its context. The target antigen is unknown. The entry originates in a study of T cells in Graves' hyperthyroidism and ophthalmopathy. V trimming: 6 bases; J trimming: 0 bases; junction bases outside the gene matches: 8. The CDR3 totals 17 residues. The study excluded patients with uncontrolled infection, other autoimmune disease, pregnancy or lactation. RNA transcripts served as the template for amplifying TCR beta CDR3 regions. First-round RT-PCR with HTBI primers amplified the TCR CDR3 region. TCRdb passed the multiplex PCR reads through MiXCR, listing each CDR3 protein once. The data hold roughly 650,000 distinct CDR3 sequences, with more than 15% observed a single time. Study results and limitations: Most thyroid-expanded clonotypes above 0.001 were also found in blood.

The V and J genes are TRBV12-3 or TRBV12-4 and TRBJ2-4; 10 nucleotides line up with TRBD2. The clonotype was recovered from a woman aged 40 to 49 with Graves' ophthalmopathy. What was sequenced was blood. The CDR3 DNA follows: TGTGCCAGCAGCGTTCGACTAGCGGGTATAGCCAAAAACATTCAGTACTTC. Protein sequence: CASSVRLAGIAKNIQYF.